This TCR beta chain emerged from a study of T cell clonotyping in hematopoietic cell transplantation. Germline V gene sequence: CDR1 MNHEY, CDR2 SMNVEV (reference sequence). This CDR3 has 14 residues. V shed 6 bases, J shed 6 bases, and the junction held 4 bases outside the gene matches. Repertoires were generated with immunoSEQ multiplex PCR, while TCRdb's copy carries only in-frame clones and drops some. The data hold over 10,000 clones, with approximately 83% observed a single time. The specimen was PBMCs, collected 100 days after allogeneic stem cell transplant. The clonotype originates from a female patient aged 35-55 years who had an allogeneic stem cell transplant from a related donor, so T cells may come from the graft donor. Some clones in this sample may be carry-over from other donors' samples. The chain employs TRBV27 and TRBJ2-7; 14 positions agree with TRBD2. CDR3 coding DNA: TGTGCCAGCAGCCGGACTAGCGGGAGGCGCGAGCAGTACTTC. It codes for CASSRTSGRREQYF.